This T cell receptor (beta chain) was found in a study of CD8+ T cells in alopecia areata. As for the study in general: The authors scored treated patients' severity by affected scalp percentage. General study points: Scalp clonality, together with expanded CD8+ clones among the top 100, fell significantly with tofacitinib. Lesional scalp exceeded normal scalp in clonality, especially in alopecia totalis/universalis.

The authors extracted RNA and reverse transcribed it into cDNA as the sequencing template. Generated by immunoSEQ multiplex PCR, the TCRdb table keeps only in-frame clones and is missing some. The sample shows over 85,000 clones, 61% of them seen only once. The sample's treatment: oral pan-JAK inhibitor, 5-10 mg twice daily. Trimming at V came to 5 bases and at J to 4 bases, leaving 7 bases not matched to a gene. The length of the CDR3 is 17 residues. Germline CDR1 reads PRHDT; CDR2 reads FYEKMQ (reference sequence). Of note for this clone: Its antigen is not known.

The clonotype comes from a human donor with alopecia areata. This material consisted of CD8+ T cells sorted from blood, taken at week 4, from a patient treated with tofacitinib. The rearrangement uses TRBV13 and TRBJ2-3; 15 bases line up with TRBD2. CDR3 protein: CASSPGLAGGPADTQYF. CDR3 bases: TGTGCCAGCAGCCCGGGACTAGCGGGGGGCCCCGCAGATACGCAGTATTTT.